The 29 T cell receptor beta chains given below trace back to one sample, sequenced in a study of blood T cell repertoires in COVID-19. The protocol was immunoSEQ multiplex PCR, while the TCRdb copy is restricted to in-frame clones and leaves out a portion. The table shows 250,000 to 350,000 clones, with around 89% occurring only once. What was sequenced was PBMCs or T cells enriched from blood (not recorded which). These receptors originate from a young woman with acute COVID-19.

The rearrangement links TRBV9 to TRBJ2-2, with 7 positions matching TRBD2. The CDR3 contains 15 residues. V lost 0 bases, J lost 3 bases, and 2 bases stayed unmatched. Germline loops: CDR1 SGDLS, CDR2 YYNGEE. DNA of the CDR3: TGTGCCAGCAGCGTAGGGGGACTACACACCGGGGAGCTGTTTTTT. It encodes CASSVGGLHTGELFF.

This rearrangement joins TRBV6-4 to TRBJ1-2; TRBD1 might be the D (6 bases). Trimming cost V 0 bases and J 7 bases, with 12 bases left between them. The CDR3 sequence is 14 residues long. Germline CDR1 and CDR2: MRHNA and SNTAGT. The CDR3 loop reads CASSDSRQASGYTF. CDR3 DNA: TGTGCCAGCAGTGACTCAAGACAGGCGTCTGGCTACACCTTC.

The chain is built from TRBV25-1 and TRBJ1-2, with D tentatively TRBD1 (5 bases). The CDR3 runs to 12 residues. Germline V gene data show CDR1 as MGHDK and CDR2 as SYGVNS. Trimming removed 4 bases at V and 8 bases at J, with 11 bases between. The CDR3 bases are TGTGCCAGCAGTGGAGCAGGGAACGGCTACACCTTC. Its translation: CASSGAGNGYTF.

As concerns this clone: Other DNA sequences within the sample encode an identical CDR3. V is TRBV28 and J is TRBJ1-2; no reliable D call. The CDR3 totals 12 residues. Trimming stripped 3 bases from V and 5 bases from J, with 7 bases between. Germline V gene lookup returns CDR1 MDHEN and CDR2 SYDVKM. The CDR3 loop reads CASSFPLYGYTF. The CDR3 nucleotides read TGTGCCAGCAGTTTCCCCCTTTATGGCTACACCTTC.

CDR3 loop: CAISGTGSGYTF. The CDR3 DNA is TGTGCCATTTCCGGGACAGGGAGTGGCTACACCTTC. The V call is TRBV10-3, the J call TRBJ1-2; TRBD1 aligns across 9 bases. V trimming: 9 bases; J trimming: 7 bases; junction bases outside the gene matches: 6. This CDR3 contains 12 residues. CDR1 and CDR2 from the germline V gene are ENHRY and SYGVKD.

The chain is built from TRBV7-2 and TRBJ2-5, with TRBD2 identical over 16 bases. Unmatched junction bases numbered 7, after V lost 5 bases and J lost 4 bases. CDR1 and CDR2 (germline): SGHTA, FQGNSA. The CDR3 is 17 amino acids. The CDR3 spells CASSPGTSGRVGETQYF. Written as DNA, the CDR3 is TGTGCCAGCAGCCCCGGGACTAGCGGGAGGGTCGGAGAGACCCAGTACTTC. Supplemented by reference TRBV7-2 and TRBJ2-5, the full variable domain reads GAGVSQSPSNKVTEKGKDVELRCDPISGHTALYWYRQSLGQGLEFLIYFQGNSAPDKSGLPSDRFSAERTGGSVSTLTIQRTQQEDSAVYLCASSPGTSGRVGETQYFGPGTRLLVL.

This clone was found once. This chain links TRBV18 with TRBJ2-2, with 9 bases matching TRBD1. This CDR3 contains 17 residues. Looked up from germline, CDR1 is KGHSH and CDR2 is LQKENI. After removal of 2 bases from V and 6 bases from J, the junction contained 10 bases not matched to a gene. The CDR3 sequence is CASSPSGTGLSAGELFF. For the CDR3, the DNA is TGTGCCAGCTCACCATCCGGGACAGGGCTAAGCGCCGGGGAGCTGTTTTTT.

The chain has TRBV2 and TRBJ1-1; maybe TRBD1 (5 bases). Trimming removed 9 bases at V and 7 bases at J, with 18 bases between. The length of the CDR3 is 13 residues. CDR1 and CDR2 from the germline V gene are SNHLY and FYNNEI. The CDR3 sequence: CARAGRRIHEAFF. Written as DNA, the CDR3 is TGTGCCAGAGCAGGGAGGAGAATACATGAAGCTTTCTTT.

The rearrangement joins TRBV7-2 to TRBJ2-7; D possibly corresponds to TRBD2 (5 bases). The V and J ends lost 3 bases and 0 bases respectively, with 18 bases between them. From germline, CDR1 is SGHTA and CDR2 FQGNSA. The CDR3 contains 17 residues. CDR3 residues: CASSFRSVGPSSYEQYF. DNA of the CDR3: TGTGCCAGCAGCTTCCGTAGCGTCGGGCCGAGCTCCTACGAGCAGTACTTC.

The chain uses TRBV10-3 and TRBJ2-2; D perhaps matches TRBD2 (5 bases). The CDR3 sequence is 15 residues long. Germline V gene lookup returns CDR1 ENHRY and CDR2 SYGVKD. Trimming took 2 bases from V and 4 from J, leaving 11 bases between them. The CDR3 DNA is TGTGCCATCAGTGAGCCAGGAGAGGGCACCGGGGAGCTGTTTTTT. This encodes CAISEPGEGTGELFF.

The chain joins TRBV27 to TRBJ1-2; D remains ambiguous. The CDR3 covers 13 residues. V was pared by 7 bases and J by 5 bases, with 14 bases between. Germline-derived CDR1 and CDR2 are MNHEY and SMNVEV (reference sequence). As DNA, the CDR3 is TGTGCCAGCATGGTTCCGGGAGGGTATGGCTACACCTTC. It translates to CASMVPGGYGYTF.

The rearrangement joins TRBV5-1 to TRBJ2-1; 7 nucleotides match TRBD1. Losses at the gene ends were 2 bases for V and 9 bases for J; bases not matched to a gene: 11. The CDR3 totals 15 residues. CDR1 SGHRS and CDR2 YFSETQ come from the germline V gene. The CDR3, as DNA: TGCGCCAGCAGCTTCCGGGGACAGAAGAGGAGTGAGCAGTTCTTC. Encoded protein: CASSFRGQKRSEQFF.

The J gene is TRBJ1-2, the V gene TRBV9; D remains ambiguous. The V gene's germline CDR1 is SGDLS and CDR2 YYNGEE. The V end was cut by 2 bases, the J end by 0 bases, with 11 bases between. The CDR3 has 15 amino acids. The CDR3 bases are TGTGCCAGCAGCGTTGACAACGAAGCTAACTATGGCTACACCTTC. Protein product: CASSVDNEANYGYTF.

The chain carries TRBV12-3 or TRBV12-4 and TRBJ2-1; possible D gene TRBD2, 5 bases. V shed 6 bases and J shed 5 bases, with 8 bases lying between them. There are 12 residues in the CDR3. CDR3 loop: CASRLVNNEQFF. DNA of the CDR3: TGTGCCAGCAGACTAGTGAACAATGAGCAGTTCTTC.

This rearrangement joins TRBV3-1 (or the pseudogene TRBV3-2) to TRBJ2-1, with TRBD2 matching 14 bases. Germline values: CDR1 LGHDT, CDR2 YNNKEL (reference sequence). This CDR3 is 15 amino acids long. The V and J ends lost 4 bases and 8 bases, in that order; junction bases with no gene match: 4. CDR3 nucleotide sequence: TGTGCCAGCAGCCTGGGGACTAGCGGGAGAGATGAGCAGTTCTTC. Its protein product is CASSLGTSGRDEQFF.

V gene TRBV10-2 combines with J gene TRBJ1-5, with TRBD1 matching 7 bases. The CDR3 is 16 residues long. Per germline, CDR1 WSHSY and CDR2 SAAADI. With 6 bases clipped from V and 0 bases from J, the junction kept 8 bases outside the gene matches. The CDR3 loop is CASSGDSYYSNQPQHF. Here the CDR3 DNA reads TGCGCCAGCAGCGGGGACAGCTATTATAGCAATCAGCCCCAGCATTTT.

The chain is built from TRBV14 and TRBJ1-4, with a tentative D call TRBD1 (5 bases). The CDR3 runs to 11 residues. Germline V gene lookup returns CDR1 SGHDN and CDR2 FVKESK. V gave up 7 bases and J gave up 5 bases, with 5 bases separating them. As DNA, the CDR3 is TGTGCCAGCAAGGGGAATGAAAAACTGTTTTTT. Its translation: CASKGNEKLFF.

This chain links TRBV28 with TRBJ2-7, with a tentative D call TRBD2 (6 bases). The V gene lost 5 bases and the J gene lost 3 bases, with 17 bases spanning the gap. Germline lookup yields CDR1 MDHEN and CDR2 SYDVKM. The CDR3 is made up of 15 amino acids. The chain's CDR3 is CASSPPRGNSYEQYF. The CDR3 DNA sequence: TGTGCCAGCAGTCCTCCGCGGGGTAACAGCTACGAGCAGTACTTC.

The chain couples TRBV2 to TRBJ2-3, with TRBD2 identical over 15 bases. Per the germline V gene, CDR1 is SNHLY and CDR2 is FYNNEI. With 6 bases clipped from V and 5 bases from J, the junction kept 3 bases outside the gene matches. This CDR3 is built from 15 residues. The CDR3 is CASSWGLAGGDTQYF. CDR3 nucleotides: TGTGCCAGCAGCTGGGGACTAGCGGGAGGAGATACGCAGTATTTT.

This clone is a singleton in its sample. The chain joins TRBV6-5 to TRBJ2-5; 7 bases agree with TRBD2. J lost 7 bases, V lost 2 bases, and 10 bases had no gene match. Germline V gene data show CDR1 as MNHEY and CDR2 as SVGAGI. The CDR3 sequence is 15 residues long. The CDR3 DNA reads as TGTGCCAGCAGTTACGGGGGAGGGACCCAGAGGACCCAGTACTTC. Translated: CASSYGGGTQRTQYF.

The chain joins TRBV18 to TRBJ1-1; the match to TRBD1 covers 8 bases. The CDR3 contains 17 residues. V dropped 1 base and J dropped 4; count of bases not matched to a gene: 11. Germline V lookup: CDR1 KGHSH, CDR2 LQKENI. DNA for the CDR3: TGTGCCAGCTCACCACTGACAGGGGATAGGCTGGGCACTGAAGCTTTCTTT. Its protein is CASSPLTGDRLGTEAFF. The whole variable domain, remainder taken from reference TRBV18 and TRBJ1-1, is NAGVMQNPRHLVRRRGQEARLRCSPMKGHSHVYWYRQLPEEGLKFMVYLQKENIIDESGMPKERFSAEFPKEGPSILRIQQVVRGDSAAYFCASSPLTGDRLGTEAFFGQGTRLTVV.

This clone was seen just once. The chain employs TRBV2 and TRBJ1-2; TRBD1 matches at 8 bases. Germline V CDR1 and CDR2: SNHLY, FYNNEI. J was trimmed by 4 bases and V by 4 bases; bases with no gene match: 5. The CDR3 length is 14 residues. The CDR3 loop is CASSGQGAGYGYTF. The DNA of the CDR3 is TGTGCCAGCAGTGGGCAGGGGGCAGGCTATGGCTACACCTTC.

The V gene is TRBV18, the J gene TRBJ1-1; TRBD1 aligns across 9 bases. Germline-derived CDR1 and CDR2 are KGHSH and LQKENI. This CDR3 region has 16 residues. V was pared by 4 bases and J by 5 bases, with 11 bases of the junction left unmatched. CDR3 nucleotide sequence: TGTGCCAGCTCACTATTTGACAGGGGGATGGGGACTGAAGCTTTCTTT. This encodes CASSLFDRGMGTEAFF.

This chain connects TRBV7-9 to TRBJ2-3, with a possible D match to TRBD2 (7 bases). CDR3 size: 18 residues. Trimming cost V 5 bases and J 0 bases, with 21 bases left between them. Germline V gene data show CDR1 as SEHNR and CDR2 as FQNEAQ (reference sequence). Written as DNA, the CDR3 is TGTGCCAGCAGCCCAGGAGGGGGGGGACAAACTAGCACAGATACGCAGTATTTT. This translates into CASSPGGGGQTSTDTQYF.

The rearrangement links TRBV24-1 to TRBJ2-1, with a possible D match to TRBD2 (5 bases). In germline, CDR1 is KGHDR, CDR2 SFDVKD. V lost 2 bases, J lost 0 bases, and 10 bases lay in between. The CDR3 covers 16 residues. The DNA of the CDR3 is TGTGCCACCAGTGATTGGTATAGCGACTCCTACAATGAGCAGTTCTTC. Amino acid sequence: CATSDWYSDSYNEQFF.

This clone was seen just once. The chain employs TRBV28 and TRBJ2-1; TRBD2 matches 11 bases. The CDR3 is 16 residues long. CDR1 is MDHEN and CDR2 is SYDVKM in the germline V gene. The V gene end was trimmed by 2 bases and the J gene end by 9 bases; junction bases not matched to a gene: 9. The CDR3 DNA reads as TGTGCCAGCAGTTTAGATCTAACTAGCGGGAGATGTGAGCAGTTCTTC. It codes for CASSLDLTSGRCEQFF.

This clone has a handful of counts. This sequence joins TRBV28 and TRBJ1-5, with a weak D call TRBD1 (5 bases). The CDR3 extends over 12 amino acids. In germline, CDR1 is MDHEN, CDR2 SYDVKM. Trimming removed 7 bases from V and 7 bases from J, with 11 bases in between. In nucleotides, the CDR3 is TGTGCCAGCAAGTCCCGGGGGCAGCCCCAGCATTTT. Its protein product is CASKSRGQPQHF.

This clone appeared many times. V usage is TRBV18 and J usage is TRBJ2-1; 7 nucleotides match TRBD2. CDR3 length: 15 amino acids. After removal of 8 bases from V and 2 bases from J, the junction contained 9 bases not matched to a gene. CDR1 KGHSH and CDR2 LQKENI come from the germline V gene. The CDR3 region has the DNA TGTGCCAGCCACTCCGGAGGACTAGCCTACAATGAGCAGTTCTTC. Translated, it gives CASHSGGLAYNEQFF.

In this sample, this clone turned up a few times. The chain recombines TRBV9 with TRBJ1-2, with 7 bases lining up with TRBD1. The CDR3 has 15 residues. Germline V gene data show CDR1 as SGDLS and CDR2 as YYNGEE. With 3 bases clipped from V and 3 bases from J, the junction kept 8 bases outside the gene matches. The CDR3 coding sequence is TGTGCCAGCAGCGCTACAGGGGCGGGTGACTATGGCTACACCTTC. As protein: CASSATGAGDYGYTF.